The 18 T cell receptor beta chains reported below all come from one sample, sequenced in a study of tumor T cells in aggressive B-cell lymphoma. Assay: immunoSEQ multiplex PCR; the TCRdb copy retains only in-frame clones and omits some. The sample lists some 1,500 clones, about 90% occurring once. The specimen sequenced was tumor tissue. The receptors derive from an adult with diffuse large B cell lymphoma.

The V gene is TRBV7-9, the J gene TRBJ1-4; D gene uncertain. Germline CDR1 is SEHNR and CDR2 is FQNEAQ (reference sequence). This CDR3 has 12 amino acids. V shed 1 base and J shed 12 bases, with 9 bases lying between them. In DNA, the CDR3 is TGTGCCAGCAGCTTAGACGGTATGGAACTGTTTTTT. As protein: CASSLDGMELFF.

The chain joins TRBV29-1 to TRBJ2-7; the match to TRBD1 covers 9 bases. The CDR3 spans 13 residues. Unmatched junction bases numbered 8, after V lost 5 bases and J lost 6 bases. Germline V lookup: CDR1 SQVTM, CDR2 ANQGSEA. CDR3 loop: CSVLGQGSGEQYF. The CDR3 DNA is TGCAGCGTTCTCGGACAGGGGAGCGGCGAGCAGTACTTC.

This chain links TRBV30 with TRBJ2-7, with 10 bases fitting TRBD2. The CDR3 sequence is 14 residues long. The germline CDR1 and CDR2 sequences are GTSNPN and SVGIG (reference sequence). J gave up 7 bases and V 4 bases, and 10 bases lay outside the gene matches. The CDR3 nucleotides are TGTGCCTGGACCGGACTAGCGGAAGAGGAGGAGCAGTACTTC. This codes for CAWTGLAEEEEQYF.

The DNA for the CDR3 is TGTGCCAGCAGTTACGGGACAGGCATTTACGAGCAGTACTTC. Protein: CASSYGTGIYEQYF. This rearrangement joins TRBV6-6 to TRBJ2-7, with 8 bases that match TRBD1. The germline CDR1 and CDR2 sequences are MNHNY and SVGAGI (reference sequence). This CDR3 has 14 amino acids. V trimming: 2 bases; J trimming: 4 bases; junction bases outside the gene matches: 4.

This rearrangement joins TRBV19 to TRBJ2-7; D might be TRBD2 (6 bases). The germline gives CDR1 LNHDA, CDR2 SQIVND (reference sequence). The CDR3 loop spans 14 amino acids. The V end was cut by 4 bases, the J end by 0 bases, with 10 bases between. CDR3 in amino acids: CASSRRGSSYEQYF. CDR3 coding DNA: TGTGCCAGTAGTAGACGGGGGAGCTCCTACGAGCAGTACTTC.

The chain combines TRBV4-1 with TRBJ2-2; possibly TRBD1 for D (6 bases). The CDR3 contains 13 residues. Trimming pared 3 bases from V and 6 bases from J, leaving 8 bases between. Germline values: CDR1 MGHRA, CDR2 YSYEKL. CDR3 nucleotides: TGCGCCAGCAGCCACCCAGGGGCCGGGGAGCTGTTTTTT. Translating gives CASSHPGAGELFF.

V is TRBV9 and J is TRBJ1-1; no firm D call. Germline V lookup: CDR1 SGDLS, CDR2 YYNGEE. The V gene lost 0 bases and the J gene lost 2 bases, with 8 bases spanning the gap. CDR3 length equals 14 residues. The CDR3 nucleotides are TGTGCCAGCAGCGTAGACAGACTAAACACTGAAGCTTTCTTT. Its protein product is CASSVDRLNTEAFF.

The gene calls are TRBV27 and TRBJ1-2, with unresolved D. Trimming left V 4 bases short and J 3 bases short, with 9 bases between. This CDR3 contains 13 residues. The germline V gene has CDR1 MNHEY and CDR2 SMNVEV (reference sequence). The CDR3 region is CASSYSVDYGYTF. DNA for the CDR3: TGTGCCAGCAGTTATTCGGTGGACTATGGCTACACCTTC.

The genes are TRBV5-5 and TRBJ2-1; 11 nucleotides agree with TRBD2. CDR3 length equals 14 residues. J gave up 6 bases and V 6 bases, and 5 bases lay outside the gene matches. Germline CDR1 is SGHKS and CDR2 is YYEKEE (reference sequence). The CDR3 DNA reads TGTGCCAGCATCCGACTAGCGGGGTCCAATGAGCAGTTCTTC. Its protein is CASIRLAGSNEQFF.

The V gene is TRBV2, the J gene TRBJ2-1, with 11 bases matching TRBD2. V lost 7 bases and J lost 4; bases outside the gene matches: 9. The CDR3 loop spans 16 amino acids. From germline, CDR1 is SNHLY and CDR2 FYNNEI. CDR3 nucleotide sequence: TGTGCCAGCACACTAGCGGGAGTCTTCGATTACAATGAGCAGTTCTTC. Translated: CASTLAGVFDYNEQFF.

The chain is built from TRBV19 and TRBJ2-2; D call uncertain. V lost 7 bases and J lost 5, with 23 bases in between. This CDR3 contains 17 residues. Germline values: CDR1 LNHDA, CDR2 SQIVND (reference sequence). The CDR3 coding sequence is TGTGCCAGTACCAGTATAGGCCCGTCGTACGGGACCGGGGAGCTGTTTTTT. Amino acids: CASTSIGPSYGTGELFF.

The chain has TRBV5-1 and TRBJ2-7; tentatively, D is TRBD2 (5 bases). The V gene's germline CDR1 is SGHRS and CDR2 YFSETQ. CDR3 size: 12 residues. The ends were cut back, 4 bases at V and 7 bases at J, with 12 bases in the middle. The CDR3 DNA follows: TGCGCCAGCAGCCCCCGGGATAGAGAGCAGTACTTC. The encoded protein is CASSPRDREQYF.

This chain joins TRBV18 and TRBJ2-1, with 7 bases that match TRBD1. The V and J ends lost 4 bases and 7 bases, in that order; junction bases with no gene match: 13. The germline CDR1 and CDR2 sequences are KGHSH and LQKENI. The CDR3 sequence is 16 residues long. DNA of the CDR3: TGTGCCAGCTCACTCCCTGACAGGGCTTTGGTTAATGAGCAGTTCTTC. It codes for CASSLPDRALVNEQFF.

The rearrangement links TRBV4-3 to TRBJ2-7; D not certain. This CDR3 has 15 residues. Between the trimmed V and J ends, which lost 0 bases and 0 bases, there was a span of 9 bases. Germline CDR1 reads LGHNA; CDR2 reads YSLEER. CDR3 loop: CASSQDPADSYEQYF. The CDR3 coding sequence is TGCGCCAGCAGCCAAGATCCCGCAGACTCCTACGAGCAGTACTTC.

The genes are TRBV27 and TRBJ2-2, with TRBD1 as a possible D gene (5 bases). CDR1 and CDR2 from the germline V gene are MNHEY and SMNVEV (reference sequence). The CDR3 is 14 residues long. The V and J ends lost 5 bases and 6 bases respectively, with 13 bases between them. The CDR3 DNA reads TGTGCCAGCAGTGTGACTTGGGGCGCCGGGGAGCTGTTTTTT. This encodes CASSVTWGAGELFF.

This chain links TRBV29-1 with TRBJ2-3; D is ambiguous. Per the germline V gene, CDR1 is SQVTM and CDR2 is ANQGSEA. The CDR3 length is 11 residues. V lost 3 bases and J lost 5, with 6 bases in between. The CDR3 loop reads CSVERRDTQYF. The CDR3 DNA is TGCAGCGTTGAGCGGAGAGATACGCAGTATTTT.

The CDR3 loop reads CASKAGTNTEAFF. As DNA, the CDR3 is TGTGCCAGCAAGGCAGGGACAAACACTGAAGCTTTCTTT. This rearrangement joins TRBV6-1 to TRBJ1-1; the D gene is possibly TRBD1 (6 bases). Germline CDR1 reads MNHNS; CDR2 reads SASEGT. V shed 7 bases and J shed 2 bases, with 11 bases lying between them. CDR3 length equals 13 residues.

The genes are TRBV30 and TRBJ2-3, with 7 bases identical to TRBD2. The CDR3 runs to 15 residues. V was pared by 2 bases and J by 7 bases, with 12 bases of the junction left unmatched. The germline V gene encodes CDR1 GTSNPN and CDR2 SVGIG (reference sequence). The CDR3 protein is CAWSRSSGMGNTQYF. CDR3 nucleotides: TGTGCCTGGAGTCGATCGAGCGGGATGGGGAATACGCAGTATTTT.